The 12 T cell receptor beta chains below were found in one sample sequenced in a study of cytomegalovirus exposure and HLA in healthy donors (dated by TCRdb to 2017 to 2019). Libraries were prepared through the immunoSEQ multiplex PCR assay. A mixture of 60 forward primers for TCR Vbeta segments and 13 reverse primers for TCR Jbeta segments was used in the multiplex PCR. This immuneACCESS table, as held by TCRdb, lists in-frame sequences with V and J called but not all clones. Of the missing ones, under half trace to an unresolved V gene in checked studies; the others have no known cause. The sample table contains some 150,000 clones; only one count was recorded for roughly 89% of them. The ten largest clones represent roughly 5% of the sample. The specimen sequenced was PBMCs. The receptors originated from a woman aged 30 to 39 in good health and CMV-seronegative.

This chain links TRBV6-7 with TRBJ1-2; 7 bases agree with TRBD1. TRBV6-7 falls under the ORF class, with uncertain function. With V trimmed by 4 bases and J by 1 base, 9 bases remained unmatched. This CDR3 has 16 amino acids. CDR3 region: CASSSQQGLFNYGYTF. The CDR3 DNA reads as TGTGCCAGCAGTTCACAACAGGGGTTGTTTAACTATGGCTACACCTTC.

In DNA form, the CDR3 reads TGTGCCAGCAGTGACACGGAGCCCTTTATTTCGCCCCAGCATTTT. It specifies CASSDTEPFISPQHF. V gene TRBV2 combines with J gene TRBJ1-5; the D is unclear. The CDR3 has 15 residues. Germline-derived CDR1 and CDR2 are SNHLY and FYNNEI. Trimming pared 3 bases from V and 9 bases from J, leaving 18 bases between. Using reference TRBV2 and TRBJ1-5 for the parts outside the CDR3, the full variable domain is EPEVTQTPSHQVTQMGQEVILRCVPISNHLYFYWYRQILGQKVEFLVSFYNNEISEKSEIFDDQFSVERPDGSNFTLKIRSTKLEDSAMYFCASSDTEPFISPQHFGDGTRLSIL.

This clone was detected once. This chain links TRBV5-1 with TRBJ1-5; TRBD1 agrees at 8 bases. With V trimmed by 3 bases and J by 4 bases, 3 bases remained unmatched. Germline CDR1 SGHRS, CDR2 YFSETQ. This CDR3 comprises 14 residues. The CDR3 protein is CASSSGQENQPQHF. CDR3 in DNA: TGCGCCAGCAGCTCGGGACAGGAAAATCAGCCCCAGCATTTT.

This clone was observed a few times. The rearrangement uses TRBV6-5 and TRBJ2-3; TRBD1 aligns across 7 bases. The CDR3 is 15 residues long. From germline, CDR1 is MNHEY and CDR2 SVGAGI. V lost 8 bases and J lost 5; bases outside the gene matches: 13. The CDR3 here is CASWRATGHQDTQYF. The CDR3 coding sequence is TGTGCCAGCTGGAGAGCGACAGGGCATCAAGATACGCAGTATTTT.

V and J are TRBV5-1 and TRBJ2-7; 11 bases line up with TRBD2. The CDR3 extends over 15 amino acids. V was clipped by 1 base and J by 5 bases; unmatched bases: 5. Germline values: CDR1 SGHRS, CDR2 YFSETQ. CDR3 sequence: CASSLLSSGRNEQYF. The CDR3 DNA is TGCGCCAGCAGCTTGCTATCTAGCGGGAGGAACGAGCAGTACTTC.

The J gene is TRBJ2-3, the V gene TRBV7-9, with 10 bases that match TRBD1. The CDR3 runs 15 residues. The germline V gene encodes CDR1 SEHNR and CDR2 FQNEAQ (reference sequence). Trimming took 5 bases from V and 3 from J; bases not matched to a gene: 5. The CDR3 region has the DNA TGTGCCAGCAGCCACGGGACAGGGGAGACAGATACGCAGTATTTT. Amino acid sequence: CASSHGTGETDTQYF.

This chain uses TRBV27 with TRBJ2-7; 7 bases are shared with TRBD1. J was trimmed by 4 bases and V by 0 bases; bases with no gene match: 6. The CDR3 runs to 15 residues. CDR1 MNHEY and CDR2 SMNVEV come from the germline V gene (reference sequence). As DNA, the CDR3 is TGTGCCAGCAGTTTATCGGGGACAGCGCGTTACGAGCAGTACTTC. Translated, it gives CASSLSGTARYEQYF.

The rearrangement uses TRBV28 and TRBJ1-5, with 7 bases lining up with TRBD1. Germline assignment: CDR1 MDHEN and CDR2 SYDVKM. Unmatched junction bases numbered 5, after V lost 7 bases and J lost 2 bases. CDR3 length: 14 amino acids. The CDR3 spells CASTRDSRNQPQHF. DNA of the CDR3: TGTGCCAGCACCCGGGACAGCCGCAATCAGCCCCAGCATTTT.

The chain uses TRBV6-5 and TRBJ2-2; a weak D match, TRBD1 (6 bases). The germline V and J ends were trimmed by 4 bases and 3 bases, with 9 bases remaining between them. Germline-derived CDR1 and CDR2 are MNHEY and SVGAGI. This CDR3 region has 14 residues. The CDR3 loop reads CASSSGQHTGELFF. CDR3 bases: TGTGCCAGCAGTTCTGGACAGCACACCGGGGAGCTGTTTTTT.

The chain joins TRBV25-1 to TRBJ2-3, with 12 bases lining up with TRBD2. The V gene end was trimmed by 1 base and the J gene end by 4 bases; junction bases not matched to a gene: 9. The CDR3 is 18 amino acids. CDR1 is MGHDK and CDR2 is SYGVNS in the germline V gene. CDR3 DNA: TGTGCCAGCAGTGAATGGTCCTCGACTAGCGGGAGTTCAGATACGCAGTATTTT. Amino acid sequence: CASSEWSSTSGSSDTQYF. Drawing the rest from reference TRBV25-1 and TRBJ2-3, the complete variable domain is EADIYQTPRYLVIGTGKKITLECSQTMGHDKMYWYQQDPGMELHLIHYSYGVNSTEKGDLSSESTVSRIRTEHFPLTLESARPSHTSQYLCASSEWSSTSGSSDTQYFGPGTRLTVL.

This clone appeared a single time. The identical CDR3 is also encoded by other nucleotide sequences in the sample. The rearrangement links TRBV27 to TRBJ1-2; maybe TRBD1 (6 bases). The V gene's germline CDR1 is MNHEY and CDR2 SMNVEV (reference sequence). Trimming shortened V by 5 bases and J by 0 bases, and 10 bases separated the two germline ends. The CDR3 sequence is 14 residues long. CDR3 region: CASSLDRANYGYTF. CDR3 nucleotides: TGTGCCAGCAGTCTGGACAGAGCTAACTATGGCTACACCTTC.

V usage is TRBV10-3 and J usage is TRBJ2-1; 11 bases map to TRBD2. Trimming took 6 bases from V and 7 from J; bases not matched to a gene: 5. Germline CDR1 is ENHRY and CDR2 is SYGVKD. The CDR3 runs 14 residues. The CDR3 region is CAIRFSGRGNEQFF. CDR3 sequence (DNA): TGTGCCATCAGGTTTAGCGGGAGGGGGAATGAGCAGTTCTTC.